These 8 T cell receptor beta chains share one sample of origin, sequenced in a study of T-cell reconstitution after alpha-beta-depleted transplantation in children. The TCRbeta library incorporated unique molecular identifiers. Via MiXCR, TCRdb re-called the PCR reads, giving one row per CDR3 protein. The data contain over 150,000 distinct CDR3 sequences, 6.3% of them singletons. Sequenced here: PBMCs, sampled before TCRalphabeta/CD19-depleted stem cell transplant. Receptor source: a girl less than two years old with combined immunodeficiency, due to receive a stem cell transplant.

There are a few counts of this clonotype. The gene calls are TRBV5-1 and TRBJ2-3, with unresolved D. CDR1 and CDR2 from the germline V gene are SGHRS and YFSETQ. V was trimmed by 6 bases and J by 5 bases, leaving 16 bases between them. The CDR3 length is 14 residues. The chain's CDR3 is CASKRSSYEDTQYF. In nucleotides, the CDR3 is TGCGCCAGCAAAAGGTCCTCCTACGAAGATACGCAGTATTTT.

This clonotype was recorded many times. The V and J genes are TRBV9 and TRBJ2-1; TRBD2 matches 10 bases. The germline CDR1 and CDR2 sequences are SGDLS and YYNGEE. V lost 3 bases to trimming and J lost 6 bases; unmatched junction nucleotides: 9. This CDR3 has 16 residues. The CDR3 sequence: CASSAPPGTSANEQFF. The CDR3 DNA reads as TGTGCCAGCAGCGCTCCCCCCGGGACTAGCGCCAATGAGCAGTTCTTC.

Many counts were recorded for this clonotype. The rearrangement joins TRBV5-1 to TRBJ2-7, with 7 nucleotides matching TRBD2. After removal of 0 bases from V and 2 bases from J, the junction contained 2 bases not matched to a gene. CDR1 is SGHRS, CDR2 YFSETQ, per germline. The CDR3 extends over 14 amino acids. The CDR3 spells CASSLGAGAYEQYF. The CDR3 DNA is TGCGCCAGCAGCTTGGGGGCGGGGGCCTACGAGCAGTACTTC.

This clonotype was counted many times. This chain joins TRBV28 and TRBJ2-5; D may be TRBD1 (5 bases). Germline V gene sequence: CDR1 MDHEN, CDR2 SYDVKM. CDR3 length equals 15 residues. V lost 2 bases and J 4 bases, leaving 14 bases between the germline ends. DNA for the CDR3: TGTGCCAGCAGTTTAGCGGCAGGGCCCCCAGAGACCCAGTACTTC. As protein: CASSLAAGPPETQYF.

This clonotype was counted many times. The chain carries TRBV12-3 or TRBV12-4 and TRBJ2-2, with D unclear. V lost 7 bases and J 6 bases, leaving 9 bases between the germline ends. The CDR3 length is 12 residues. This CDR3 is CASTPVAGELFF. In nucleotides, the CDR3 is TGTGCCAGCACTCCAGTGGCCGGGGAGCTGTTTTTT.

This clonotype was detected many times. V gene TRBV10-3 combines with J gene TRBJ2-5; 9 bases align to TRBD2. CDR1 ENHRY and CDR2 SYGVKD come from the germline V gene. CDR3 length: 14 amino acids. J was trimmed by 2 bases and V by 7 bases; bases with no gene match: 5. The CDR3 reads CAIKTSGDQETQYF. CDR3 DNA sequence: TGTGCCATCAAGACTAGCGGCGATCAAGAGACCCAGTACTTC.

This clonotype was observed at least ten times. This chain connects TRBV5-1 to TRBJ1-5; TRBD1 aligns across 8 bases. The germline CDR1 and CDR2 sequences are SGHRS and YFSETQ. Trimming at V came to 5 bases and at J to 5 bases, leaving 6 bases not matched to a gene. CDR3 length: 14 residues. CDR3 residues: CASSEGTGDQPQHF. The CDR3, as DNA: TGCGCCAGCAGTGAAGGGACAGGCGATCAGCCCCAGCATTTT.

This clonotype was observed many times. V is TRBV20-1 and J is TRBJ1-1; D unresolved. Germline V gene data show CDR1 as DFQATT and CDR2 as SNEGSKA (reference sequence). V lost 3 bases, J lost 4 bases, and 6 bases lay in between. The CDR3 has 11 residues. The CDR3 bases are TGCAGTGCTAGTGGTTCCACTGAAGCTTTCTTT. Its protein is CSASGSTEAFF.